This T cell receptor (beta chain) derives from a study of regulatory T cells in long-lasting Graves disease. Study in general: Antithyroid drug intake by newly diagnosed Graves' patients had lasted under 3 months.

Arm-PCR with iRepertoire HTBI primers amplified the CDR3 regions for these TCR beta libraries. In the original workflow: Gene usage covered about 60 TRBV and 13 to 15 TRBJ segments. One entry per CDR3 protein results from TCRdb running MiXCR on the multiplex PCR reads. These V and J calls originate from TCRdb's pipeline instead of the authors' own analysis. The sample includes 400,000 to 500,000 distinct CDR3 sequences, less than 20% seen only once; the top ten take roughly 10%. Unmatched junction bases numbered 6, after V lost 2 bases and J lost 6 bases. This CDR3 spans 14 amino acids. Per the germline V gene, CDR1 is KGHSH and CDR2 is LQKENI. The time point here: newly diagnosed GD, antithyroid drugs for less than 3 months. RNA from PBMCs was the source of the TCR library. These data also featured in a second study, about T cells in Graves' hyperthyroidism and ophthalmopathy. As that study records: Each diagnosis drew on symptoms, thyroxine, TRAb, thyroid ultrasound and orbital computed tomography findings. TCR CDR3 underwent first-round RT-PCR with the HTBI primer set.

The rearrangement joins TRBV18 to TRBJ1-2; 7 positions match TRBD1. Specimen: peripheral blood mononuclear cells (PBMCs), collected at new diagnosis, from a patient treated with antithyroid drugs. The TCR sequence derives from a woman aged 25 to 39 with Graves disease. This CDR3 is CASSPEGAFDGYTF. The CDR3 DNA reads TGTGCCAGCTCACCAGAGGGGGCGTTTGATGGCTACACCTTC.